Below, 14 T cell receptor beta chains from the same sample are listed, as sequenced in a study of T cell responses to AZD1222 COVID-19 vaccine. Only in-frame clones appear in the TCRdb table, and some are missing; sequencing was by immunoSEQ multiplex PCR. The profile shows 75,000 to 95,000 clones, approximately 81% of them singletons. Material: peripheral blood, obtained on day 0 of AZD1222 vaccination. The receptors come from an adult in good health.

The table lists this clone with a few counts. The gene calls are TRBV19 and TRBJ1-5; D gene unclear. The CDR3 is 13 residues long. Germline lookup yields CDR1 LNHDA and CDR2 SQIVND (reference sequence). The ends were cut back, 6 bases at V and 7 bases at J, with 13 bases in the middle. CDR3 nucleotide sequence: TGTGCCAGTAGCCCCGGGGAAGGACAGCCCCAGCATTTT. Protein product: CASSPGEGQPQHF.

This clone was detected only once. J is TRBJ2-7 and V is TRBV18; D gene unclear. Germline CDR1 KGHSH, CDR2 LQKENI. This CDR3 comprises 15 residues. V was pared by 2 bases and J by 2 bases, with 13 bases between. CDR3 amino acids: CASSPASQDPYEQYF. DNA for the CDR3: TGTGCCAGCTCACCAGCATCCCAGGACCCCTACGAGCAGTACTTC.

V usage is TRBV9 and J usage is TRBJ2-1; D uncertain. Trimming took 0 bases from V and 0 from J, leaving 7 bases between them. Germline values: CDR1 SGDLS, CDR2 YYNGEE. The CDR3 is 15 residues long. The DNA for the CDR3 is TGTGCCAGCAGCGTAGACAGCTACTCCTACAATGAGCAGTTCTTC. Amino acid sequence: CASSVDSYSYNEQFF.

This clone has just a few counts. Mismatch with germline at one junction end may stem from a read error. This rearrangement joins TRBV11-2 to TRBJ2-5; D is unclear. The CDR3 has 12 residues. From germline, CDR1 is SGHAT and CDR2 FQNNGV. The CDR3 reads CASSLNTENQYF. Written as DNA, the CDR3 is TGTGCCAGCAGCTTAAACACAGAGAACCAGTACTTC.

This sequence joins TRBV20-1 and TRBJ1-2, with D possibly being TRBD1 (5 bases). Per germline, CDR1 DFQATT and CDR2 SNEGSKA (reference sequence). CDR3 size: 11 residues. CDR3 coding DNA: TGCATTCCTCGGGGGAACTATGGCTACACCTTC. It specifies CIPRGNYGYTF.

CDR3 bases: TGTGCCACCAGTGATCCCGGGACAGGGAATGAAAAACTGTTTTTT. Protein product: CATSDPGTGNEKLFF. V usage is TRBV24-1 and J usage is TRBJ1-4; 9 nucleotides agree with TRBD1. Losses at the gene ends were 3 bases for V and 5 bases for J; bases not matched to a gene: 3. The V gene's germline CDR1 is KGHDR and CDR2 SFDVKD. The CDR3 length is 15 residues.

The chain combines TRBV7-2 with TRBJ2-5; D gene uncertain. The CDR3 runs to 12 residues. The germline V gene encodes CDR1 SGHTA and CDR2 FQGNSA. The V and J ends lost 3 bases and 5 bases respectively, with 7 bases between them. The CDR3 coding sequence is TGTGCCAGCAGCTTTTTTTTGGAGACCCAGTACTTC. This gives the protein CASSFFLETQYF.

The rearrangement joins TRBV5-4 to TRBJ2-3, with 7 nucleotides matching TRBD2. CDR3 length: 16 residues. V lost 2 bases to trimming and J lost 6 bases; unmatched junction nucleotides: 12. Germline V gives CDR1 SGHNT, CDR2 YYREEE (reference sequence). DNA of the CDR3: TGTGCCAGCAGCTTAGGGATGCCCGGGACTACGGATACGCAGTATTTT. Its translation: CASSLGMPGTTDTQYF.

The CDR3 sequence: CASSLAWGGGNTIYF. The CDR3 DNA reads TGTGCCAGCAGCTTAGCGTGGGGGGGAGGAAACACCATATATTTT. V and J are TRBV7-2 and TRBJ1-3, with a tentative D call TRBD1 (5 bases). Trimming cost V 0 bases and J 4 bases, with 10 bases left between them. Germline lookup yields CDR1 SGHTA and CDR2 FQGNSA. CDR3 length: 15 residues.

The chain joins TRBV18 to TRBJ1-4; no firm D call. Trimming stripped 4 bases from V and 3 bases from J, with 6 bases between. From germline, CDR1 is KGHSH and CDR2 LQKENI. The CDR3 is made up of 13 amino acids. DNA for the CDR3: TGTGCCAGCTCACGGGGTGCTAATGAAAAACTGTTTTTT. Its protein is CASSRGANEKLFF.

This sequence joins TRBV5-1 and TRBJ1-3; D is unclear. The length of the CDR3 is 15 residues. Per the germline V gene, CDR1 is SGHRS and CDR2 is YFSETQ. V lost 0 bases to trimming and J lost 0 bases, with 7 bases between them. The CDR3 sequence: CASSLVAGSGNTIYF. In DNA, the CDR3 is TGCGCCAGCAGCTTGGTGGCAGGCTCTGGAAACACCATATATTTT.

The CDR3: CASSLEIPRESYNEQFF. Written as DNA, the CDR3 is TGTGCCAGCAGCTTAGAAATCCCCAGGGAATCCTACAATGAGCAGTTCTTC. The chain combines TRBV7-8 with TRBJ2-1; weak D call: TRBD1 (5 bases). Looked up from germline, CDR1 is SGHVS and CDR2 is FQNEAQ. With 1 base removed from V and 1 base from J, the gap between germline ends came to 14 bases. There are 17 residues in the CDR3.

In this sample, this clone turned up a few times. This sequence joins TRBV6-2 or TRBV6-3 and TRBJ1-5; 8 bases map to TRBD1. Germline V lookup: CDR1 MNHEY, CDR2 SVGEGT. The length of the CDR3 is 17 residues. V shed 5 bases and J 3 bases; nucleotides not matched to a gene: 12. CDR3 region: CASSPRSQGVVNQPQHF. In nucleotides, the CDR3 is TGTGCCAGCAGTCCCCGCTCACAGGGGGTGGTCAATCAGCCCCAGCATTTT.

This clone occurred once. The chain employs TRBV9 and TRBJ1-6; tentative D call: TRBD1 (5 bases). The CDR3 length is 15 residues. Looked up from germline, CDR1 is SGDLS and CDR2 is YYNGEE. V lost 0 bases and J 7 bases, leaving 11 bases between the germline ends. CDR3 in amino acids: CASSVERGGNSPLHF. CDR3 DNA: TGTGCCAGCAGCGTAGAACGGGGCGGAAATTCACCCCTCCACTTT.